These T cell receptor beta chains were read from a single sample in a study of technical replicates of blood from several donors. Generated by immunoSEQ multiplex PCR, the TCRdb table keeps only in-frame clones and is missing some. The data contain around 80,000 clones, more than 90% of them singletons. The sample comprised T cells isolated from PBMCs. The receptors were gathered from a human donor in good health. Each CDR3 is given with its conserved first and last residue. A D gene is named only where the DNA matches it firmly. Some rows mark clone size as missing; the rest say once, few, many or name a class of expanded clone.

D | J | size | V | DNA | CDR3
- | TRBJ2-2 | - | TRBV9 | TGTGCCAGCAGCGTTTCCATAGTCGCCGGGGAGCTGTTTTTT | CASSVSIVAGELFF
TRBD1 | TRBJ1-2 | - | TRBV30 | TGTGCCTCGGGACAGACCTATGGCTACACCTTC | CASGQTYGYTF
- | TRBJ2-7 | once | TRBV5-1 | TGCGCCAGTGACGCCGGGGATGGAGCCTACGAGCAGTACTTC | CASDAGDGAYEQYF
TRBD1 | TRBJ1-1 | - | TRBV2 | TGTGCCAGCAGTCTTGACAGGGGGAACACTGAAGCTTTCTTT | CASSLDRGNTEAFF
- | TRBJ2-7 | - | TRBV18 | TGTGCCAGCTCACCGGGCCAGTACTACGAGCAGTACTTC | CASSPGQYYEQYF
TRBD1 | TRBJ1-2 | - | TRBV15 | TGTGCCACCAGGACACAGGACAGGGCCTATGGCTACACCTTC | CATRTQDRAYGYTF
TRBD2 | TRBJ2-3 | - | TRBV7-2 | TGTGCCAGCAGCTTAGAGGCGGGGGGGCTTTTGGATACGCAGTATTTT | CASSLEAGGLLDTQYF
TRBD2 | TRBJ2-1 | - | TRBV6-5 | TGTGCCAGCGTTAGCGGGGGGACCCCCTACAATGAGCAGTTCTTC | CASVSGGTPYNEQFF
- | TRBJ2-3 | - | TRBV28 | TGTGCCAGCAGTTTTTATGGTGGTGGACTCTCCACAGATACGCAGTATTTT | CASSFYGGGLSTDTQYF
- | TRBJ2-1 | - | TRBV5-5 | TGTGCCAGCCGTGCGGCTGATTTAGATGAGCAGTTCTTC | CASRAADLDEQFF
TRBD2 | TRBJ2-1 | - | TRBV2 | TGTGCCAGCAGTTGGACTAGCAACTATGAGCAGTTCTTC | CASSWTSNYEQFF
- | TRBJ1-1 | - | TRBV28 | TGTGCCAGCAGTTTATTCGGGGGGAGGGATGAAGCTTTCTTT | CASSLFGGRDEAFF
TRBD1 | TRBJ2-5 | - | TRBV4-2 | TGTGCCAGCAGCTTAGGGACAGGGGGCATTGAGACCCAGTACTTC | CASSLGTGGIETQYF
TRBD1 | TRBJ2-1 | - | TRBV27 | TGTGCCAGCACCCAGACAGGGGCTTTGTACAATGAGCAGTTCTTC | CASTQTGALYNEQFF
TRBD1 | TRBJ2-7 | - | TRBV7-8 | TGTGCCAGCAGCTTACACCCGGGACAGGGGTCTCTCGATCCGACCTACGAGCAGTACTTC | CASSLHPGQGSLDPTYEQYF
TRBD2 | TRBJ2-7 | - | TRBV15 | TGTGCCACCAGCAGAGATAGGGGAGGGAGGACCTACGAGCAGTACTTC | CATSRDRGGRTYEQYF
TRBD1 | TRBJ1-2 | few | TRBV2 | TGTGCCAGCAGCCGGGACAGGTCGAACTATGGCTACACCTTC | CASSRDRSNYGYTF
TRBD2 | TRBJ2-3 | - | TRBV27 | TGTGCCAGCAGGGGACTAGCGGGAGGGGCAGATACGCAGTATTTT | CASRGLAGGADTQYF